The T cell receptor (beta chain) described here comes from a study of T cell responses to AZD1222 COVID-19 vaccine. The wider study: Second-dose recipients at about 4 or about 12 weeks were treated as one pooled group.

With 5 bases clipped from V and 0 bases from J, the junction kept 2 bases outside the gene matches. This CDR3 has 14 amino acids. CDR1 and CDR2 from the germline V gene are SGHVS and FQNEAQ. As to this clone: Antigen specificity is unknown.

Sequenced by immunoSEQ multiplex PCR; TCRdb stores in-frame clones only, minus some. The data show over 100,000 clones, roughly 87% seen once. Overall study findings and caveats: Along spike, vaccine-associated CD4 TCRs were found throughout, with dominance at 160-218 and 743-854. Just six people given AZD1222 tested seropositive at baseline. Spike-specific TCR breadth and depth were elevated following two AZD1222 doses.

The chain employs TRBV7-8 and TRBJ1-2; 8 bases fit TRBD1. This clonotype was sampled from an adult in good health. This specimen consisted of peripheral blood, obtained on day 0 of AZD1222 vaccination. DNA for the CDR3: TGTGCCAGCAGCGACAGGGGAACTAACTATGGCTACACCTTC. Protein sequence: CASSDRGTNYGYTF.